A single TCR beta chain is shown here with its context. These data are taken from a study of blood T cell repertoires in COVID-19. For the study at large: Samples of COVID-19 (acute and convalescent) were obtained from the United States, Italy and Spain. Nucleic acid was either cDNA or gDNA, and it came from T cells, B-cell-depleted T cells, or PBMCs.

The authors' processing: Estimates of nucleated cell counts were drawn from the amplification of reference gene primers. Libraries were prepared by immunoSEQ multiplex PCR; TCRdb keeps only in-frame clonotypes and omits some of them. For V, J and clone size, that table is used; D and trimming come from the DNA. The sample includes some 250,000 clones, under 90% seen only once; the top ten take 4.2%. This clonotype was obtained from a man aged 55 to 70 with acute or convalescent COVID-19. Sequencing input: peripheral blood.

The CDR3 loop is CASRASRNTEAFF. The CDR3 nucleotides read TGTGCCAGTAGGGCCTCCCGGAACACTGAAGCTTTCTTT. V gene TRBV19 combines with J gene TRBJ1-1, with D unresolved. Germline V lookup: CDR1 LNHDA, CDR2 SQIVND (reference sequence). The CDR3 extends over 13 amino acids. The V end lost 6 bases, the J end lost 1 base, and 9 bases lay between the germline ends. Complete variable domain (other parts from reference TRBV19 and TRBJ1-1): DGGITQSPKYLFRKEGQNVTLSCEQNLNHDAMYWYRQDPGQGLRLIYYSQIVNDFQKGDIAEGYSVSREKKESFPLTVTSAQKNPTAFYLCASRASRNTEAFFGQGTRLTVV.